Following are 2 T cell receptor beta chains from one sample sequenced in a study of blood T cell repertoires in COVID-19. The assay was immunoSEQ multiplex PCR, and TCRdb's table has in-frame clones only and misses some. This sample has some 150,000 clones, with 80% to 90% found just once. The sequencing sample was made of peripheral blood. Receptors were obtained from a woman aged 55-69 years with COVID-19, enrolled during active disease.

The rearrangement joins TRBV6-1 to TRBJ1-5, with 10 bases identical to TRBD1. The germline CDR1 and CDR2 sequences are MNHNS and SASEGT. This CDR3 contains 15 residues. Losses at the gene ends were 1 base for V and 6 bases for J; bases not matched to a gene: 3. CDR3 loop: CASSEVDRGFQPQHF. The CDR3 DNA follows: TGTGCCAGCAGTGAAGTGGACAGGGGGTTTCAGCCCCAGCATTTT.

The J gene is TRBJ2-1, the V gene TRBV14; 7 positions agree with TRBD2. The CDR3 extends over 18 amino acids. CDR1 is SGHDN and CDR2 is FVKESK in the germline V gene. J lost 0 bases, V lost 0 bases, and 8 bases had no gene match. As DNA, the CDR3 is TGTGCCAGCAGCCAAGATCTTGTTGGCGGGAGCTCCTACAATGAGCAGTTCTTC. Its translation: CASSQDLVGGSSYNEQFF.